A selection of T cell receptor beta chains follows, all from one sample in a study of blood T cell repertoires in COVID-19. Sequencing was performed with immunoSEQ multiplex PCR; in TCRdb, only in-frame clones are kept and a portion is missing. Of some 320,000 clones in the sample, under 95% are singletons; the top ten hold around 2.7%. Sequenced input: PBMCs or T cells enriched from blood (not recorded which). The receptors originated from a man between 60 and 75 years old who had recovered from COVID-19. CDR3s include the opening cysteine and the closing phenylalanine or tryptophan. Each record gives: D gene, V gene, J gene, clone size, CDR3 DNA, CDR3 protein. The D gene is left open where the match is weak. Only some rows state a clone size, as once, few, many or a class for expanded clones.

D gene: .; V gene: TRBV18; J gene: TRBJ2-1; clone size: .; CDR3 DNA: TGTGCCAGCTCACAACGAACAGGGTCGGGCGGTACGAATGAGCAGTTCTTC; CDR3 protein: CASSQRTGSGGTNEQFF
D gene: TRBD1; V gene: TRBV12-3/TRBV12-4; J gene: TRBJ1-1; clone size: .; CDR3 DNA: TGTGCCAGCAGTTCCCTCACAGGGGGAGAAGCTTTCTTT; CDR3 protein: CASSSLTGGEAFF
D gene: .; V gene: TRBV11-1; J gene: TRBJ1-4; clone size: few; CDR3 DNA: TGTGCCAGCAGCCAAGGACGGGGGAGAACCAATGAAAAACTGTTTTTT; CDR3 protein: CASSQGRGRTNEKLFF
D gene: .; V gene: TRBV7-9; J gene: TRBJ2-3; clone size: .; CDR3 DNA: TGTGCCAGCAGCTTTAGCGGAGGACACGGAGATACGCAGTATTTT; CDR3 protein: CASSFSGGHGDTQYF
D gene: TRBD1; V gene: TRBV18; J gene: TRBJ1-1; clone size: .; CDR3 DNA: TGTGCCAGCTCACAGGGGGCGGTGAACACTGAAGCTTTCTTT; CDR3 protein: CASSQGAVNTEAFF
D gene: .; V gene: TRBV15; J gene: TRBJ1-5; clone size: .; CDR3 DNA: TGTGCCACCAGCAGGAGGGAGACAAATCAGCCCCAGCATTTT; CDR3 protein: CATSRRETNQPQHF
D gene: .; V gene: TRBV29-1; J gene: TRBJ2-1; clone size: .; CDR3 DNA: TGCAGCGTCGAAAGGACACCGGGCTACAATGAGCAGTTCTTC; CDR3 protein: CSVERTPGYNEQFF
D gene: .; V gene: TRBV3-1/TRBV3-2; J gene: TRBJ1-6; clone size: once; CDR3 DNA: TGTGCCAGCAGCCAAGAATCGGGCAGGGGAGCACCCCTCCACTTT; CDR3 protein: CASSQESGRGAPLHF
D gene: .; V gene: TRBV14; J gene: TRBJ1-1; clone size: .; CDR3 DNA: TGTGCCAGCAGCCGTTTTATGGGGGGTGAAGCTTTCTTT; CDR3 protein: CASSRFMGGEAFF
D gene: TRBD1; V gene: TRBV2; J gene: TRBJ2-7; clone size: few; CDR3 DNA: TGTGCCAGCAGTGCCGGGACAGGGGGCATCTACGAGCAGTACTTC; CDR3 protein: CASSAGTGGIYEQYF
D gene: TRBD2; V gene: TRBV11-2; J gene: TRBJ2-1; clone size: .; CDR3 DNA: TGTGCCAGCCACGGGACTAGCGGGATGGGGAGCTCCTACAATGAGCAGTTCTTC; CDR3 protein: CASHGTSGMGSSYNEQFF
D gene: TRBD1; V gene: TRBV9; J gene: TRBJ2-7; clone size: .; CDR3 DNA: TGTGCCAGCAGCGCAGTACAGGGGGCATCGCTCTACGAGCAGTACTTC; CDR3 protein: CASSAVQGASLYEQYF
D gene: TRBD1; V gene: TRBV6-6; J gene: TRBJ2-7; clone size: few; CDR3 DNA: TGTGCCAGCAGTTTTCAACAGGGGTTCTACGAGCAGTACTTC; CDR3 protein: CASSFQQGFYEQYF
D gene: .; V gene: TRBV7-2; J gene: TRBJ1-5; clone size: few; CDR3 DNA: TGTGCCAGCAGCTTAGCTGGGGGCGGCAATCAGCCCCAGCATTTT; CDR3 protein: CASSLAGGGNQPQHF
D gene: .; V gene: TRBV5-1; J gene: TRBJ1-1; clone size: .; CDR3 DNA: TGCGCCAGCAGCTTGTCGGGCAGGGCTACTGAAGCTTTCTTT; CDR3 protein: CASSLSGRATEAFF
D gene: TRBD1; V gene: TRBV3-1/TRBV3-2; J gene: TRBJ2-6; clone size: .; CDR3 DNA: TGTGCCAGCAGCCGGGACAGCGTTGGTGGGGCCAACGTCCTGACTTTC; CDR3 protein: CASSRDSVGGANVLTF
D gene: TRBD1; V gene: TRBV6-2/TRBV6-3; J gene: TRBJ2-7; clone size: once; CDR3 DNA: TGTGCCAGCAGTTACTCGTGGAAAGACAGGGAATGGGCCTACGAGCAGTACTTC; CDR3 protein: CASSYSWKDREWAYEQYF
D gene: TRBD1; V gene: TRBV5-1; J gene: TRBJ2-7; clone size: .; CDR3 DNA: TGCGCCAGCAGCCAAAAAGGACAGGGGAACGAGCAGTACTTC; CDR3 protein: CASSQKGQGNEQYF
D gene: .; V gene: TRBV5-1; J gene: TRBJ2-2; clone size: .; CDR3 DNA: TGCGCCAGCAGTATAACAGGGCGAACCGGGGAGCTGTTTTTT; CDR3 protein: CASSITGRTGELFF
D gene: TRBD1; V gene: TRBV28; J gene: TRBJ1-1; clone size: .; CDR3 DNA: TGTGCCAGCAGTATATCTCACAGGGGGCGCTTCACTGAAGCTTTCTTT; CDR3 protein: CASSISHRGRFTEAFF
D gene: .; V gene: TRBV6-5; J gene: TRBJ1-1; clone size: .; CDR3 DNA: TGTGCCAGCAGTCGTGACAGGCGAAAGGGTACTGAAGCTTTCTTT; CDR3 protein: CASSRDRRKGTEAFF
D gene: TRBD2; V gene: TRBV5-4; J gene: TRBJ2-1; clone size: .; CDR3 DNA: TGTGCCAGCAACCCCGCCACCGACCGGACTAGGTATGAGCAGTTCTTC; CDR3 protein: CASNPATDRTRYEQFF
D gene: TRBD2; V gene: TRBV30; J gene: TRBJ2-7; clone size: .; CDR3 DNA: TGTGCCTGGAGTACCGGACTAGCGGGGCCCTACGAGCAGTACTTC; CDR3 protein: CAWSTGLAGPYEQYF
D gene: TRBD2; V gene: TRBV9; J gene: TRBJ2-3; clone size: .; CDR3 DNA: TGTGCCAGCAGCGCGAGCGGGGGTACAGATACGCAGTATTTT; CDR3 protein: CASSASGGTDTQYF
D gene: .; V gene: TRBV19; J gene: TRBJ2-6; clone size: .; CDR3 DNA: TGTGCCAGTAGTAGGGCGGGACTCTCTGGGGCCAACGTCCTGACTTTC; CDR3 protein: CASSRAGLSGANVLTF
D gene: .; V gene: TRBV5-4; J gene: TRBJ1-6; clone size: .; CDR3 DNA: TGTGCCAGCAGCCAAGGGGAATCACCCCTCCACTTT; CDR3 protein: CASSQGESPLHF
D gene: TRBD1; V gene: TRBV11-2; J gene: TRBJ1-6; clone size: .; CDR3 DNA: TGTGCCAGCAGACAGGGGGCGACCTATAATTCACCCCTCCACTTT; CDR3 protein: CASRQGATYNSPLHF
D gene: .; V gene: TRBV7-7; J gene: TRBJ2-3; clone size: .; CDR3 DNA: TGTGCTAGCAGCTTAAGTCCCCAGGGCACAGATACGCAGTATTTT; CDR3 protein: CASSLSPQGTDTQYF
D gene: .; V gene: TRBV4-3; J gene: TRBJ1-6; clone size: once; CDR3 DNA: TGCGCCAGCAGCCAATACTACAGAGGGTCTGAATCACCCCTCCACTTT; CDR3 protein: CASSQYYRGSESPLHF
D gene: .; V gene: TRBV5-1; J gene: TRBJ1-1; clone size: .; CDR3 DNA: TGCGCCAGCAGCGCCCCCGAACAGGGTATGACTGAAGCTTTCTTT; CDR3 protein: CASSAPEQGMTEAFF
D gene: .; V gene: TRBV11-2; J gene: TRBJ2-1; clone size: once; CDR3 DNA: TGTGCCAGCAGCTTAGATGGAGGTCGGCGGAATGAGCAGTTCTTC; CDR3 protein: CASSLDGGRRNEQFF
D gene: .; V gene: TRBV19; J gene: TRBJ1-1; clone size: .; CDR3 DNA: TGTGCCAGTAGCCTCGACAGCTACACTGAAGCTTTCTTT; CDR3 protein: CASSLDSYTEAFF
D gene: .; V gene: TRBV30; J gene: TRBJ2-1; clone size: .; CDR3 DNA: TGTGCCTGGAGTGTAAACAGGGTAAATGAGCAGTTCTTC; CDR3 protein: CAWSVNRVNEQFF
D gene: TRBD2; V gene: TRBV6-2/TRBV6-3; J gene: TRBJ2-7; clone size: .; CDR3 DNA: TGTGCCAGCAGTTACTCAGCGGGAGACATCTACGAGCAGTACTTC; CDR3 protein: CASSYSAGDIYEQYF
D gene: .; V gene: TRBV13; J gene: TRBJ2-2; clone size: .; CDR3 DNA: TGTGCCAGCAGCCAACGAATCAGGGGTTCCGGGGAGCTGTTTTTT; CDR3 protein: CASSQRIRGSGELFF
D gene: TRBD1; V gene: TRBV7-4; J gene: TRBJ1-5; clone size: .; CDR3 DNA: TGTGCCAGCAGCACCAGGGACAGGGTGGGGGATCAGCCCCAGCATTTT; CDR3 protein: CASSTRDRVGDQPQHF